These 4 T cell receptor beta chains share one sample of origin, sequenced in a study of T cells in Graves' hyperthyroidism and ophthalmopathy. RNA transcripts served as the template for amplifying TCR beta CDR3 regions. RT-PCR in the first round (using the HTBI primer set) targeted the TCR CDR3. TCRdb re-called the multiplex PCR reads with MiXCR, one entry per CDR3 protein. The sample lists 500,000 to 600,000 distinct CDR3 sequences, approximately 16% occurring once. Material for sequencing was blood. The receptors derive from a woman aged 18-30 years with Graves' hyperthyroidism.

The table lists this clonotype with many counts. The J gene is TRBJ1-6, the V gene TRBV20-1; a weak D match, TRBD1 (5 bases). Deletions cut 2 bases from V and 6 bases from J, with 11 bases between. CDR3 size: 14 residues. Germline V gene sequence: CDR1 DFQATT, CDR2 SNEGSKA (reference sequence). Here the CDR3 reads CSARFDSGNSPLHF. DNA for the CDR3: TGCAGTGCTAGATTTGACAGCGGTAATTCACCCCTCCACTTT.

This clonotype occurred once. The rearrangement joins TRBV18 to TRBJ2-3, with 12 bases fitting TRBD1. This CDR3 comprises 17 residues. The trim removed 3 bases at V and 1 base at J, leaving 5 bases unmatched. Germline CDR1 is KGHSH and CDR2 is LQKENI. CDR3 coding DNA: TGTGCCAGCTCACCGGGACAGGGGGCGTGGGGCACAGATACGCAGTATTTT. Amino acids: CASSPGQGAWGTDTQYF.

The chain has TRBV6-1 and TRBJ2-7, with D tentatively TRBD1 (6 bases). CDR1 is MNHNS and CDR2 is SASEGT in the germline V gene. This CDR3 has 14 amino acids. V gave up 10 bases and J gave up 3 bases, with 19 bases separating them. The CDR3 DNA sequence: TGTGCCACCCGGGCAGGGCCAGGGGACTACGAGCAGTACTTC. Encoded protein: CATRAGPGDYEQYF.

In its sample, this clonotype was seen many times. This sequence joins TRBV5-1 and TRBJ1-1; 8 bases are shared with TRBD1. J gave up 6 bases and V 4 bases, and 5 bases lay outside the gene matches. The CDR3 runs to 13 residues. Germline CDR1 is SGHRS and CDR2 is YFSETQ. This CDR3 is CASSPGTGSEAFF. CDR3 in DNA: TGCGCCAGCAGCCCGGGGACAGGCTCTGAAGCTTTCTTT.